The rows below give T cell receptor beta chains drawn from one sample of a study of cytomegalovirus exposure and HLA in healthy donors. Clones were read by immunoSEQ multiplex PCR, and TCRdb kept only the in-frame ones, dropping some. The table has hundreds of thousands of clones, less than 80% seen once. The sequenced sample was PBMCs. All receptors come from a girl aged 2 to 10 in good health and CMV-seronegative. Each CDR3 is given with its conserved first and last residue. The order of the fields is J gene, CDR3 length, clone size, V gene, D gene, CDR3 protein, CDR3 DNA. D genes are given only for firm matches. Clone size is stated in some rows and not others, as once, few, many or a class when expanded.

J: TRBJ2-7
length: 14
size: .
V: TRBV5-1
D: TRBD2
CDR3: CASSATSGGYEQYF
DNA: TGCGCCAGCAGCGCAACTAGCGGGGGGTACGAGCAGTACTTC

J: TRBJ2-3
length: 16
size: .
V: TRBV11-3
D: .
CDR3: CASSLGGRGRQDTQYF
DNA: TGTGCCAGCAGCTTAGGAGGCAGGGGCCGGCAAGATACGCAGTATTTT

J: TRBJ2-7
length: 13
size: .
V: TRBV7-9
D: .
CDR3: CASSSGNSYEQYF
DNA: TGTGCCAGCAGCTCGGGGAACTCCTACGAGCAGTACTTC

J: TRBJ2-7
length: 15
size: .
V: TRBV19
D: TRBD1
CDR3: CASSIGQGANYEQYF
DNA: TGTGCCAGTAGTATCGGACAGGGGGCGAACTACGAGCAGTACTTC

J: TRBJ2-5
length: 19
size: .
V: TRBV4-1
D: TRBD2
CDR3: CASSDAGTSGGSRQETQYF
DNA: TGCGCCAGCAGCGATGCCGGGACTAGCGGGGGGTCACGCCAAGAGACCCAGTACTTC

J: TRBJ1-2
length: 14
size: .
V: TRBV19
D: .
CDR3: CASSMVGGDYGYTF
DNA: TGTGCCAGTAGTATGGTGGGGGGGGACTATGGCTACACCTTC

J: TRBJ1-1
length: 13
size: .
V: TRBV7-3
D: TRBD1
CDR3: CASSPGGRTEAFF
DNA: TGTGCCAGCAGCCCAGGGGGGAGGACTGAAGCTTTCTTT

J: TRBJ2-7
length: 11
size: few
V: TRBV29-1
D: .
CDR3: CSVGREYEQYF
DNA: TGCAGCGTTGGCCGAGAATACGAGCAGTACTTC

J: TRBJ1-2
length: 13
size: .
V: TRBV6-1
D: .
CDR3: CASSEGQLHGYTF
DNA: TGTGCCAGCAGTGAAGGACAGCTTCATGGCTACACCTTC

J: TRBJ1-4
length: 18
size: .
V: TRBV5-6
D: .
CDR3: CASSLFSRLSGAEEKLFF
DNA: TGTGCCAGCAGCTTGTTCAGTCGGTTGTCAGGGGCGGAAGAAAAACTGTTTTTT

J: TRBJ1-5
length: 15
size: once
V: TRBV18
D: .
CDR3: CASSPGRGGNQPQHF
DNA: TGTGCCAGCTCACCCGGCAGGGGAGGCAATCAGCCCCAGCATTTT

J: TRBJ1-3
length: 15
size: .
V: TRBV7-8
D: TRBD1
CDR3: CASSRRQGKGNTIYF
DNA: TGTGCCAGCAGCCGGAGACAGGGAAAGGGAAACACCATATATTTT

J: TRBJ2-3
length: 14
size: .
V: TRBV2
D: TRBD2
CDR3: CASCGRGALDTQYF
DNA: TGTGCCAGCTGCGGGCGGGGGGCCCTCGATACGCAGTATTTT

J: TRBJ2-7
length: 14
size: few
V: TRBV11-3
D: TRBD1
CDR3: CASSPYRGSIEQYF
DNA: TGTGCCAGCAGCCCCTACAGGGGGTCGATCGAGCAGTACTTC

J: TRBJ2-7
length: 16
size: .
V: TRBV7-6
D: TRBD2
CDR3: CASSLGAGGSSYEQYF
DNA: TGTGCCAGCAGCTTAGGGGCGGGAGGGAGCTCCTACGAGCAGTACTTC